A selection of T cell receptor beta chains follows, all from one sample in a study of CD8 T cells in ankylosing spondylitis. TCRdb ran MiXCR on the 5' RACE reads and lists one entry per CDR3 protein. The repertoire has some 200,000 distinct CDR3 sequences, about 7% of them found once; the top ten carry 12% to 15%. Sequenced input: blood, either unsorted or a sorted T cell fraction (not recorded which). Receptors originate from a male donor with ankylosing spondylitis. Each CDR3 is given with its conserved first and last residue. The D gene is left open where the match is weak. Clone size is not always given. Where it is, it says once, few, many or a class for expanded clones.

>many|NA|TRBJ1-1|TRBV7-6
CASSLGWGQNTEAFF
TGTGCCAGCAGCTTAGGGTGGGGACAGAACACTGAAGCTTTCTTT
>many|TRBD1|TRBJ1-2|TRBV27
CASSLSGQVGYGYTF
TGTGCCAGCAGTTTATCGGGACAGGTGGGCTATGGCTACACCTTC
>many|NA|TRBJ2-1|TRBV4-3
CASSQDVWSSYNEQFF
TGCGCCAGCAGCCAGGACGTCTGGAGCTCCTACAATGAGCAGTTCTTC
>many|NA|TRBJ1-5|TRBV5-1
CASSPAGVQPQHF
TGCGCCAGCAGCCCGGCCGGGGTTCAGCCCCAGCATTTT
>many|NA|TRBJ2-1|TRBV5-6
CASSLPGSYNEQFF
TGTGCCAGCAGCTTACCGGGAAGCTACAATGAGCAGTTCTTC
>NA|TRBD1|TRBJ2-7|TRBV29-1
CSVERDSTYEQYF
TGCAGCGTTGAACGGGACAGTACCTACGAGCAGTACTTC
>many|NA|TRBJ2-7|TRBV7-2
CASSWTAPSPYEQYF
TGTGCCAGCAGCTGGACAGCCCCGTCCCCTTACGAGCAGTACTTC
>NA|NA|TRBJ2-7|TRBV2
CASSARGYYEQYF
TGTGCCAGCAGTGCAAGGGGCTACTACGAGCAGTACTTC
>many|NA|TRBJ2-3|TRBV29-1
CSVVFPSTDTQYF
TGCAGCGTTGTGTTCCCTAGCACAGATACGCAGTATTTT
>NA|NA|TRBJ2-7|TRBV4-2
CASSPGHLCYEQYF
TGTGCCAGCAGCCCCGGGCACCTCTGCTACGAGCAGTACTTC
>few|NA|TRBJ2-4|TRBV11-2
CASSLPSSKNIQYF
TGTGCCAGCAGCTTACCGAGCAGCAAAAACATTCAGTACTTC
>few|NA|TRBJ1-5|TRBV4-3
CASSQTQGDGNQPQHF
TGCGCCAGCAGCCAGACACAGGGAGATGGCAATCAGCCCCAGCATTTT
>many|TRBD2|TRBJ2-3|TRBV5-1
CASSSKTSGGKDTQYF
TGCGCCAGCAGCTCCAAGACTAGCGGGGGGAAAGATACGCAGTATTTT
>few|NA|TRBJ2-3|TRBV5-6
CASSSRHTQYF
TGTGCCAGCAGCTCCCGGCATACGCAGTATTTT
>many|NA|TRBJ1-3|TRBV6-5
CASSYSPRAGNTIYF
TGTGCCAGCAGTTACTCGCCGCGGGCTGGAAACACCATATATTTT
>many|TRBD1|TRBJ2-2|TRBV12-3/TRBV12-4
CASSRTGDTGELFF
TGTGCCAGCAGTCGGACAGGGGACACCGGGGAGCTGTTTTTT
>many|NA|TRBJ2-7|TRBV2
CASSPQARSYEQYF
TGTGCCAGCAGTCCCCAGGCTCGCTCCTACGAGCAGTACTTC
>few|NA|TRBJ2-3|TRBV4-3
CASSQDSKAHPVTDTQYF
TGCGCCAGCAGCCAAGATAGCAAGGCTCATCCCGTCACAGATACGCAGTATTTT
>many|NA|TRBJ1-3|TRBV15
CATSSRRNSGNTIYF
TGTGCCACCAGCAGTAGGCGGAACTCTGGAAACACCATATATTTT
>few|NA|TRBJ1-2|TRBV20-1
CSAIGWQGPILLYGYTF
TGCAGTGCTATCGGTTGGCAGGGCCCTATACTGCTCTATGGCTACACCTTC
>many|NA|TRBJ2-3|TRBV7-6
CASSLGTQSTADTQYF
TGTGCCAGCAGCTTAGGGACCCAATCGACGGCAGATACGCAGTATTTT
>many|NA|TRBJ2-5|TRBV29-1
CSVGATRAETQYF
TGCAGCGTTGGAGCGACTAGGGCGGAGACCCAGTACTTC
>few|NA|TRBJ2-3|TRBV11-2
CASSPKGEVSDTQYF
TGTGCCAGCAGCCCCAAAGGGGAAGTCTCAGATACGCAGTATTTT
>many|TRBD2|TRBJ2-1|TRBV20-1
CSARGGTSGPHYNEQFF
TGCAGTGCTAGAGGCGGGACTAGCGGACCTCACTACAATGAGCAGTTCTTC
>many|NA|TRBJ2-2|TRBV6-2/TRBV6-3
CASSGAFYTGELFF
TGTGCCAGCAGTGGGGCCTTCTACACCGGGGAGCTGTTTTTT
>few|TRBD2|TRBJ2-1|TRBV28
CASSLQTGLAVEQFF
TGTGCCAGCAGTTTACAAACGGGACTAGCGGTTGAGCAGTTCTTC